A single sample gave rise to the 25 T cell receptor beta chains below, sequenced in a study of T-cell memory formation after mild COVID-19. TCRdb processed the 5' RACE reads anew with MiXCR; each CDR3 protein has one entry. The table has about 440,000 distinct CDR3 sequences, around 19% seen once. Sequences were obtained from PBMCs or a T cell subset sorted from them (not recorded which). Source of these receptors: an adult woman who had mild COVID-19 (a few samples of this study predate the infection). Cell type and time point are not known.

The gene calls are TRBV7-9 and TRBJ2-7; 9 positions match TRBD1. The CDR3 spans 14 residues. The germline CDR1 and CDR2 sequences are SEHNR and FQNEAQ (reference sequence). With V trimmed by 5 bases and J by 5 bases, 7 bases remained unmatched. CDR3: CASSAGTGYHEQYF. The CDR3 DNA follows: TGTGCCAGCAGCGCAGGGACAGGGTACCACGAGCAGTACTTC. The full variable domain, rest sourced from reference TRBV7-9 and TRBJ2-7, is DTGVSQNPRHKITKRGQNVTFRCDPISEHNRLYWYRQTLGQGPEFLTYFQNEAQLEKSRLLSDRFSAERPKGSFSTLEIQRTEQGDSAMYLCASSAGTGYHEQYFGPGTRLTVT.

A few counts support this clonotype. The rearrangement uses TRBV18 and TRBJ2-7; perhaps TRBD1 as D (6 bases). From germline, CDR1 is KGHSH and CDR2 LQKENI. The CDR3 covers 16 residues. V lost 2 bases and J lost 7, with 21 bases in between. The CDR3 sequence: CASSPIPGTHLLEQYF. CDR3 nucleotide sequence: TGTGCCAGCTCACCAATCCCCGGGACACACCTACTGGAGCAGTACTTC.

The genes are TRBV2 and TRBJ1-2; no definite D call. V lost 5 bases to trimming and J lost 8 bases, with 9 bases between them. This CDR3 is 11 amino acids long. CDR1 SNHLY and CDR2 FYNNEI come from the germline V gene. CDR3 residues: CASSTHWGYTF. The CDR3 nucleotides are TGTGCCAGCAGTACCCACTGGGGCTACACCTTC.

CDR3 region: CASSLTGLTEAFF. In nucleotides, the CDR3 is TGTGCCAGCAGTTTGACAGGGCTCACTGAAGCTTTCTTT. The rearrangement joins TRBV12-3 or TRBV12-4 to TRBJ1-1; 7 bases are a match to TRBD1. The CDR3 spans 13 residues. V lost 3 bases to trimming and J lost 4 bases; unmatched junction nucleotides: 2.

This clonotype showed up just once. This chain links TRBV6-2 or TRBV6-3 with TRBJ1-5; D may be TRBD1 (6 bases). V was cut by 5 bases and J by 5 bases, with 19 bases left in between. Germline V CDR1 and CDR2: MNHEY, SVGEGT. This CDR3 region has 16 residues. The CDR3: CASSPVQGGGYQPQHF. The CDR3 DNA is TGTGCCAGCAGTCCCGTCCAAGGCGGGGGCTATCAGCCCCAGCATTTT.

The chain joins TRBV20-1 to TRBJ2-3, with D maybe TRBD2 (7 bases). V shed 1 base and J shed 0 bases, with 14 bases lying between them. Germline V gene sequence: CDR1 DFQATT, CDR2 SNEGSKA (reference sequence). The length of the CDR3 is 16 residues. In DNA form, the CDR3 reads TGCAGTGCTAGAGGGGGCGGGGGCCTTAGCACAGATACGCAGTATTTT. Its protein is CSARGGGGLSTDTQYF.

This clonotype was seen a handful of times. The chain joins TRBV5-1 to TRBJ2-5; the D is unclear. The CDR3 extends over 12 amino acids. Germline lookup yields CDR1 SGHRS and CDR2 YFSETQ. Deletions cut 4 bases from V and 4 bases from J, with 8 bases between. DNA of the CDR3: TGCGCCAGCAGCACGGCCGGAGAGACCCAGTACTTC. It specifies CASSTAGETQYF.

This clonotype was recorded once. The rearrangement links TRBV7-9 to TRBJ2-1; the D gene is possibly TRBD1 (5 bases). CDR1 is SEHNR and CDR2 is FQNEAQ in the germline V gene (reference sequence). Between the trimmed V and J ends, which lost 4 bases and 7 bases, there was a span of 17 bases. This CDR3 region has 15 residues. In DNA, the CDR3 is TGTGCCAGCAGCTCACCAGGGAACCCTCCGAATGAGCAGTTCTTC. It yields the protein CASSSPGNPPNEQFF.

This clonotype was seen a few times. The J gene is TRBJ2-5, the V gene TRBV7-9; the match to TRBD2 covers 8 bases. The V segment lost 3 bases and the J segment 1 base; nucleotides outside the gene matches: 7. Germline values: CDR1 SEHNR, CDR2 FQNEAQ (reference sequence). This CDR3 spans 16 amino acids. CDR3 nucleotides: TGTGCCAGCAGCTTTACCACTAGCGGATTCCAAGAGACCCAGTACTTC. It is translated as CASSFTTSGFQETQYF.

CDR3 bases: TGTGCCAGCAGTTTAACAGGGCCTTACATGGACACTGAAGCTTTCTTT. Its protein is CASSLTGPYMDTEAFF. V and J are TRBV6-5 and TRBJ1-1; a weak D match, TRBD1 (6 bases). V was trimmed by 4 bases and J by 3 bases, leaving 18 bases between them. The CDR3 is 16 amino acids. Per the germline V gene, CDR1 is MNHEY and CDR2 is SVGAGI.

This clonotype was recorded a few times. The V and J genes are TRBV15 and TRBJ2-7; maybe TRBD1 (5 bases). CDR1 and CDR2 (germline): LNHNV, YYDKDF (reference sequence). Trimming shortened V by 5 bases and J by 1 base, and 15 bases separated the two germline ends. CDR3 length: 15 residues. In DNA form, the CDR3 reads TGTGCCACCAGCTTGATGCAGACAGTATCCTACGAGCAGTACTTC. It translates to CATSLMQTVSYEQYF.

This clonotype was seen more than once but under ten times. The chain has TRBV6-2 or TRBV6-3 and TRBJ1-1; TRBD1 aligns across 8 bases. The J segment lost 8 bases and the V segment lost 5 bases, leaving 10 bases of the junction unmatched. The V gene's germline CDR1 is MNHEY and CDR2 SVGEGT. The length of the CDR3 is 14 residues. The CDR3 loop is CASSRDAGTGEAFF. In DNA form, the CDR3 reads TGTGCCAGCAGTCGAGACGCCGGGACAGGAGAAGCTTTCTTT.

The chain joins TRBV6-5 to TRBJ2-1; 8 bases map to TRBD1. Germline assignment: CDR1 MNHEY and CDR2 SVGAGI. V shed 5 bases, J shed 6 bases, and the junction held 9 bases outside the gene matches. The CDR3 has 15 residues. CDR3 loop: CASSPDRGLANEQFF. CDR3 nucleotides: TGTGCCAGCAGTCCCGACAGGGGCCTTGCCAATGAGCAGTTCTTC.

The V gene is TRBV30, the J gene TRBJ2-7, with D uncertain. Germline-derived CDR1 and CDR2 are GTSNPN and SVGIG (reference sequence). The CDR3 is 12 amino acids. Trimming removed 1 base from V and 2 bases from J, with 6 bases in between. The CDR3 nucleotides are TGTGCCTGGAGTGCATACACCTACGAGCAGTACTTC. Its protein is CAWSAYTYEQYF.

Many counts were recorded for this clonotype. V and J are TRBV7-6 and TRBJ1-3; D unclear. The germline CDR1 and CDR2 sequences are SGHVS and FNYEAQ. The CDR3 totals 15 residues. V lost 4 bases, J lost 0 bases, and 10 bases lay in between. The CDR3 spells CASSSIPSSGNTIYF. As DNA, the CDR3 is TGTGCCAGCAGCTCAATTCCGAGCTCTGGAAACACCATATATTTT.

This chain uses TRBV6-6 with TRBJ2-2, with 8 bases identical to TRBD1. Germline values: CDR1 MNHNY, CDR2 SVGAGI (reference sequence). V lost 5 bases, J lost 4 bases, and 6 bases stayed unmatched. CDR3 length: 15 amino acids. The DNA of the CDR3 is TGTGCCAGCAGTCGCAGGGGGCTTGGCACCGGGGAGCTGTTTTTT. Protein: CASSRRGLGTGELFF.

A few counts support this clonotype. This sequence joins TRBV5-1 and TRBJ2-3, with a weak D call TRBD1 (6 bases). This CDR3 spans 15 amino acids. V was pared by 0 bases and J by 3 bases, with 11 bases between. Looked up from germline, CDR1 is SGHRS and CDR2 is YFSETQ. The DNA of the CDR3 is TGCGCCAGCAGCTTGGGAGGCAGGGGTACAGATACGCAGTATTTT. Protein product: CASSLGGRGTDTQYF.

The CDR3 spells CASSYVPFSNQPQHF. Here the CDR3 DNA reads TGTGCCAGCAGTTACGTCCCGTTTAGCAATCAGCCCCAGCATTTT. The chain links TRBV6-2 or TRBV6-3 to TRBJ1-5; D uncertain. V lost 2 bases to trimming and J lost 0 bases, with 8 bases between them. The CDR3 has 15 residues. Per the germline V gene, CDR1 is MNHEY and CDR2 is SVGEGT.

The chain combines TRBV6-2 or TRBV6-3 with TRBJ2-1; 7 nucleotides match TRBD1. There are 14 residues in the CDR3. Trimming cost V 9 bases and J 2 bases; bases outside gene matches: 7. From germline, CDR1 is MNHEY and CDR2 SVGEGT. CDR3 bases: TGTGCCAGTTTTGAGGGGGCCGCCTACAATGAGCAGTTCTTC. Its translation is CASFEGAAYNEQFF.

This clonotype has just a few counts. The rearrangement joins TRBV18 to TRBJ1-1; D gene unclear. V lost 1 base, J lost 1 base, and 10 bases lay in between. The CDR3 is made up of 15 amino acids. CDR1 KGHSH and CDR2 LQKENI come from the germline V gene. CDR3 region: CASSPLGVRNTEAFF. In nucleotides, the CDR3 is TGTGCCAGCTCACCACTTGGGGTTAGGAACACTGAAGCTTTCTTT.

This clonotype showed up just a few times. The rearrangement uses TRBV7-9 and TRBJ1-1; a weak D match, TRBD1 (5 bases). V was shortened by 1 base and J by 1 base, with 19 bases between the two germline ends. Germline CDR1 reads SEHNR; CDR2 reads FQNEAQ (reference sequence). The CDR3 sequence is 18 residues long. The CDR3: CASSLDPISGAPNTEAFF. As DNA, the CDR3 is TGTGCCAGCAGCTTAGACCCTATTTCCGGGGCCCCGAACACTGAAGCTTTCTTT.

The sample holds many counts of this clonotype. This chain links TRBV7-9 with TRBJ2-2; D perhaps matches TRBD1 (5 bases). This CDR3 is 14 amino acids long. CDR1 is SEHNR and CDR2 is FQNEAQ in the germline V gene (reference sequence). Trimming stripped 6 bases from V and 1 base from J, with 9 bases between. CDR3: CASRRQKNTGELFF. Written as DNA, the CDR3 is TGTGCCAGCAGGCGACAGAAGAACACCGGGGAGCTGTTTTTT.

This clonotype was counted between two and nine times. V is TRBV4-1 and J is TRBJ1-2, with no clear D. The CDR3 is made up of 15 amino acids. Trimming took 0 bases from V and 7 from J, leaving 15 bases between them. Germline-derived CDR1 and CDR2 are MGHRA and YSYEKL. The CDR3 DNA follows: TGCGCCAGCAGCCAAGACCGGGCTCTAGCCTCTGGCTACACCTTC. This encodes CASSQDRALASGYTF.

V usage is TRBV9 and J usage is TRBJ1-4, with TRBD1 as a possible D gene (5 bases). The CDR3 runs 16 residues. CDR1 and CDR2 (germline): SGDLS, YYNGEE. V was trimmed by 3 bases and J by 5 bases, leaving 17 bases between them. The chain's CDR3 is CASSADPGLRNEKLFF. Written as DNA, the CDR3 is TGTGCCAGCAGCGCCGACCCAGGGCTAAGGAATGAAAAACTGTTTTTT.

This clonotype showed up just a few times. The genes are TRBV12-3 or TRBV12-4 and TRBJ1-6; TRBD1 aligns across 7 bases. The CDR3 is 16 residues long. Trimming at V came to 6 bases and at J to 6 bases, leaving 11 bases not matched to a gene. This chain's CDR3 is CASRSERGQSNSPLHF. In nucleotides, the CDR3 is TGTGCCAGCAGGTCGGAGAGGGGGCAATCTAATTCACCCCTCCACTTT.